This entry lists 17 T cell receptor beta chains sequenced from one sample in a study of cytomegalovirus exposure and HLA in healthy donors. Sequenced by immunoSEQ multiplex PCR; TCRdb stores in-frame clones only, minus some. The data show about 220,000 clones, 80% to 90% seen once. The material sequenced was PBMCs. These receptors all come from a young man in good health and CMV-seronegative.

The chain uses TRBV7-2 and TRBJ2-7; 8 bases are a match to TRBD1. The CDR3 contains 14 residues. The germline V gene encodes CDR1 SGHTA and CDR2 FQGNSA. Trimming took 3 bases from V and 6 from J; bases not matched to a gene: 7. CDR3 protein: CASSFDRGGIEQYF. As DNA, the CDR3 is TGTGCCAGCAGCTTCGACAGGGGAGGCATCGAGCAGTACTTC.

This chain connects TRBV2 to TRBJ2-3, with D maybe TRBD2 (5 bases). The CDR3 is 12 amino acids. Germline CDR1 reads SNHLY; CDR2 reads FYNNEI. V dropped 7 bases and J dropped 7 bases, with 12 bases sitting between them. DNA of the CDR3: TGTGCCAGCACCCAAGCGGTTAATACGCAGTATTTT. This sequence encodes CASTQAVNTQYF.

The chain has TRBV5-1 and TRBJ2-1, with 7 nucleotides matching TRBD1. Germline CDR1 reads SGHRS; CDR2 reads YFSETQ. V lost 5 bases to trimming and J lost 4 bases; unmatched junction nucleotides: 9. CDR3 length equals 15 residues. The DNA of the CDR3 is TGCGCCAGCAGACCAACCGGGACAGAATACAATGAGCAGTTCTTC. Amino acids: CASRPTGTEYNEQFF. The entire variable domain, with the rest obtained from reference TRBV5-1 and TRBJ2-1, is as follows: KAGVTQTPRYLIKTRGQQVTLSCSPISGHRSVSWYQQTPGQGLQFLFEYFSETQRNKGNFPGRFSGRQFSNSRSEMNVSTLELGDSALYLCASRPTGTEYNEQFFGPGTRLTVL.

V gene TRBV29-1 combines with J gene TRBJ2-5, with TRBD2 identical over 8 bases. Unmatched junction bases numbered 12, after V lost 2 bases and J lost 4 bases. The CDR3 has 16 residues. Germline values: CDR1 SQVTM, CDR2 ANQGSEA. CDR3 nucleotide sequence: TGCAGCGTTGAAACGTCGCGCGGGGGGCCGCGAGAGACCCAGTACTTC. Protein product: CSVETSRGGPRETQYF. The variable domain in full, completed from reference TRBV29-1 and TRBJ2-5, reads SAVISQKPSRDICQRGTSLTIQCQVDSQVTMMFWYRQQPGQSLTLIATANQGSEATYESGFVIDKFPISRPNLTFSTLTVSNMSPEDSSIYLCSVETSRGGPRETQYFGPGTRLLVL.

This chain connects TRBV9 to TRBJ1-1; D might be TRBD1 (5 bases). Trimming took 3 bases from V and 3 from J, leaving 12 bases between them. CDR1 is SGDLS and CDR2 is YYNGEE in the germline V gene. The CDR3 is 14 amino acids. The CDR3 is CASSADVGDTEAFF. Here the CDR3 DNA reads TGTGCCAGCAGCGCAGACGTAGGGGACACTGAAGCTTTCTTT.

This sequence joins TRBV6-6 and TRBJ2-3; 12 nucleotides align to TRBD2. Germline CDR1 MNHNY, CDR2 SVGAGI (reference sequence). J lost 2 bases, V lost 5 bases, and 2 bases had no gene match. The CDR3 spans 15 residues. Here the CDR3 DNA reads TGTGCCAGCAGTACTAGCGGGGGGATCACAGATACGCAGTATTTT. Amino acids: CASSTSGGITDTQYF.

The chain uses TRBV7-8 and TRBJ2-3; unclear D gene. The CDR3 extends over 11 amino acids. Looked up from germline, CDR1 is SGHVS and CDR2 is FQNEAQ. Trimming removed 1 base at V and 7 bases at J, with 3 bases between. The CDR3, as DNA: TGTGCCAGCAGCTTAGTAAATACGCAGTATTTT. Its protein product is CASSLVNTQYF.

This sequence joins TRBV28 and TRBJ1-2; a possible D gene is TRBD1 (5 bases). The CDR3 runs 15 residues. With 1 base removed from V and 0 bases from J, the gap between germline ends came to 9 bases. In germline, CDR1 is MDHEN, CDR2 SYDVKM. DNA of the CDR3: TGTGCCAGCAGTTTATTAGGGGCGCCTAACTATGGCTACACCTTC. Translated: CASSLLGAPNYGYTF.

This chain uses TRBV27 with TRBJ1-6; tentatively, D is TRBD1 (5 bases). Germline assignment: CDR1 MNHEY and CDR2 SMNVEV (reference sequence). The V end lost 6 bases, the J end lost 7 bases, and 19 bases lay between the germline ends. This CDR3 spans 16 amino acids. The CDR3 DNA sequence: TGTGCCAGCAGCCAACAGGCCCGCAGAACCAATTCACCCCTCCACTTT. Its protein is CASSQQARRTNSPLHF.

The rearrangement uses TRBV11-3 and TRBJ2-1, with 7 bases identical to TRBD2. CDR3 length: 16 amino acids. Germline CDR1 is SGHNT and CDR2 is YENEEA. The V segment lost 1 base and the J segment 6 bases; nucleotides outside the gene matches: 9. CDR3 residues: CASSLGGRLAANEQFF. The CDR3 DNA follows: TGTGCCAGCAGCTTAGGAGGTAGGCTAGCGGCCAATGAGCAGTTCTTC.

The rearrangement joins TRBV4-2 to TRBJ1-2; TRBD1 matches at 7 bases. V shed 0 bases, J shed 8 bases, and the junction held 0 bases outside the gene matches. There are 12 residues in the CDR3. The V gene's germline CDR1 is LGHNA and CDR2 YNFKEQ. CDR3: CASSQEGGGYTF. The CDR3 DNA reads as TGTGCCAGCAGCCAAGAAGGGGGCGGCTACACCTTC.

The CDR3 coding sequence is TGTGCCAGCAGCCAGGGACTAGCGTACTACAATGAGCAGTTCTTC. It encodes CASSQGLAYYNEQFF. J is TRBJ2-1 and V is TRBV4-2, with 10 nucleotides matching TRBD2. Germline V gene data show CDR1 as LGHNA and CDR2 as YNFKEQ. The CDR3 is 15 amino acids. Trimming took 3 bases from V and 3 from J; bases not matched to a gene: 2.

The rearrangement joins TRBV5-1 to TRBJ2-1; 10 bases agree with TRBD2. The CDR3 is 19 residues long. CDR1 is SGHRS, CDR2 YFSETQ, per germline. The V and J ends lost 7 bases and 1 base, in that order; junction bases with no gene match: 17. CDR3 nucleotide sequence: TGCGCCAGCCTCCCGGGGCTATTAGCGGGAGGAGAATCCTACAATGAGCAGTTCTTC. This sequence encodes CASLPGLLAGGESYNEQFF.

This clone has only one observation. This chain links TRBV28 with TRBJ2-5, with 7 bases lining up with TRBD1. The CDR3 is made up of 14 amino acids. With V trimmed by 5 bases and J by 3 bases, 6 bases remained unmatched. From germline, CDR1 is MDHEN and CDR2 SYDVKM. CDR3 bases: TGTGCCAGCAGTCCCCTAGACAGGGAAGAGACCCAGTACTTC. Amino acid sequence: CASSPLDREETQYF.

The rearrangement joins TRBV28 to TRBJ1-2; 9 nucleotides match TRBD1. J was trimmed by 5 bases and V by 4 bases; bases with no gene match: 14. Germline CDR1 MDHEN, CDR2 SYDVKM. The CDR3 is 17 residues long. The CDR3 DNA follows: TGTGCCAGCAGTTCGCCGACCGGGACAGGGACGCGTTATGGCTACACCTTC. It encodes CASSSPTGTGTRYGYTF.

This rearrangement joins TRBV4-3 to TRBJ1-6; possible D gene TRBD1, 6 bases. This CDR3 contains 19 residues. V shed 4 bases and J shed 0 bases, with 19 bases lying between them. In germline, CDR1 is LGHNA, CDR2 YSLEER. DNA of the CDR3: TGCGCCAGCAGCCCGAGGGGGATACTCCCGAGCTCCTATAATTCACCCCTCCACTTT. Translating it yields CASSPRGILPSSYNSPLHF.

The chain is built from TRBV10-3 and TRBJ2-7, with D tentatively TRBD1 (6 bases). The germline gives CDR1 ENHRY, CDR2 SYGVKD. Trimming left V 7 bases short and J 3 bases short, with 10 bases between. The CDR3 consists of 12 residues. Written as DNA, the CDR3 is TGTGCCATCACCCCGGACAGCTACGAGCAGTACTTC. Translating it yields CAITPDSYEQYF.